This record concerns one T cell receptor beta chain sequence. Original data processing: Using reference gene primer amplification, nucleated cell counts were estimated. Sequencing was performed with immunoSEQ multiplex PCR; in TCRdb, only in-frame clones are kept and a portion is missing. V, J and clone size are those of that table, while D and trimming were read from the DNA. The table has around 380,000 clones, over 75% seen once. The source of the sample is a study of blood T cell repertoires in COVID-19. Study-wide context: T cells, B-cell-depleted T cells, or PBMCs provided the cDNA or gDNA that served as material.

CDR3 length equals 14 residues. Trimming removed 8 bases from V and 7 bases from J, with 17 bases in between. Germline V gene data show CDR1 as MNHEY and CDR2 as SVGAGI. The sequence was collected from a man aged 30 to 39 who had recovered from COVID-19. The sample was PBMCs or T cells enriched from blood (not recorded which). The V and J genes are TRBV6-5 and TRBJ1-4, with TRBD1 as a possible D gene (5 bases). The DNA for the CDR3 is TGTGCCAGCCGAGTAATGGGGGGGAGTGAAAAACTGTTTTTT. Protein: CASRVMGGSEKLFF.